The 32 T cell receptor beta chains in this list originate from one sample, sequenced in a study of cytomegalovirus exposure and HLA in healthy donors. Both 60 Vbeta primers and 13 Jbeta primers went into the PCR. Sequenced by immunoSEQ multiplex PCR; TCRdb stores in-frame clones only, minus some. The sample includes 150,000 to 200,000 clones, about 80% of them seen just once. Source material: PBMCs. Source of these receptors: a woman aged 40 to 50 in good health and CMV-seronegative.

The gene calls are TRBV7-6 and TRBJ1-1; D is unclear. There are 12 residues in the CDR3. V shed 5 bases and J shed 6 bases, with 10 bases lying between them. The germline CDR1 and CDR2 sequences are SGHVS and FNYEAQ. DNA of the CDR3: TGTGCCAGCAGCCAGACACTAGCTGAAGCTTTCTTT. Amino acid sequence: CASSQTLAEAFF.

This chain connects TRBV4-3 to TRBJ1-2; TRBD1 agrees at 8 bases. The length of the CDR3 is 16 residues. From germline, CDR1 is LGHNA and CDR2 YSLEER. V lost 1 base and J lost 4; bases outside the gene matches: 8. The CDR3: CASSQALQGASYGYTF. DNA for the CDR3: TGCGCCAGCAGCCAAGCTCTTCAGGGGGCTAGCTATGGCTACACCTTC.

The J gene is TRBJ2-7, the V gene TRBV28, with D perhaps matching TRBD2 (6 bases). Germline CDR1 is MDHEN and CDR2 is SYDVKM. The CDR3 is made up of 14 amino acids. V lost 4 bases, J lost 6 bases, and 16 bases lay in between. For the CDR3, the DNA is TGTGCCAGCAGTTCCGTGCGACTAGTAGCCGAGCAGTACGTC. Translated, it gives CASSSVRLVAEQYV.

This clone was recorded only once. The V gene is TRBV11-3, the J gene TRBJ2-5, with TRBD1 matching over 8 bases. Germline V gives CDR1 SGHNT, CDR2 YENEEA. The CDR3 is made up of 17 amino acids. The J segment lost 9 bases and the V segment lost 6 bases, leaving 21 bases of the junction unmatched. CDR3 coding DNA: TGTGCCAGCAGACCAGGGACAGGTTCGGCCCTCATTCAGTCCCAGTACTTC. Protein product: CASRPGTGSALIQSQYF.

The chain carries TRBV7-3 and TRBJ2-1; 7 nucleotides line up with TRBD2. Germline loops: CDR1 SGHTA, CDR2 FQGTGA. The CDR3 extends over 19 amino acids. The junction had 22 bases not matched to a gene; V was cut back by 4 bases and J by 7 bases. CDR3 nucleotide sequence: TGTGCCAGCAGCTCTACGGGTTACGAACGGGGGAGGGCCGGAAATGAGCAGTTCTTC. Amino acids: CASSSTGYERGRAGNEQFF.

The sample holds a few counts of this clone. V and J are TRBV7-2 and TRBJ2-1; possibly TRBD2 for D (5 bases). The ends were cut back, 1 base at V and 0 bases at J, with 10 bases in the middle. The CDR3 runs to 16 residues. Germline values: CDR1 SGHTA, CDR2 FQGNSA. The CDR3 coding sequence is TGTGCCAGCAGCTTAGATCAGCGGAGCTCCTACAATGAGCAGTTCTTC. This gives the protein CASSLDQRSSYNEQFF. Filled out from reference TRBV7-2 and TRBJ2-1, the complete variable domain reads GAGVSQSPSNKVTEKGKDVELRCDPISGHTALYWYRQSLGQGLEFLIYFQGNSAPDKSGLPSDRFSAERTGGSVSTLTIQRTQQEDSAVYLCASSLDQRSSYNEQFFGPGTRLTVL.

The chain combines TRBV11-3 with TRBJ1-1; possible D gene TRBD1, 6 bases. V was shortened by 3 bases and J by 6 bases, with 14 bases between the two germline ends. The germline V gene encodes CDR1 SGHNT and CDR2 YENEEA. The CDR3 loop spans 14 amino acids. CDR3 nucleotides: TGTGCCAGCAGCTTCACAGGGTCGGACGCTGAAGCTTTCTTT. It translates to CASSFTGSDAEAFF.

The chain is built from TRBV4-2 and TRBJ1-5, with D tentatively TRBD1 (5 bases). CDR1 LGHNA and CDR2 YNFKEQ come from the germline V gene. Between the trimmed V and J ends, which lost 0 bases and 5 bases, there was a span of 11 bases. There are 15 residues in the CDR3. In nucleotides, the CDR3 is TGTGCCAGCAGCCAAGATCCTTCCAGGGATCAGCCCCAGCATTTT. It codes for CASSQDPSRDQPQHF.

This rearrangement joins TRBV7-2 to TRBJ2-7, with D hard to call. V gave up 5 bases and J gave up 3 bases, with 11 bases separating them. CDR3 length: 13 residues. Per germline, CDR1 SGHTA and CDR2 FQGNSA. The CDR3 loop reads CASSAVRVYEQYF. The CDR3 DNA sequence: TGTGCCAGCAGCGCGGTGAGAGTCTACGAGCAGTACTTC.

V and J are TRBV7-8 and TRBJ2-7; D gene unclear. The CDR3 loop spans 13 amino acids. Per the germline V gene, CDR1 is SGHVS and CDR2 is FQNEAQ. Trimming left V 5 bases short and J 3 bases short, with 11 bases between. Here the CDR3 reads CASSPTELYEQYF. The CDR3 DNA reads TGTGCCAGCAGCCCTACAGAACTCTACGAGCAGTACTTC. Looking up the rest from reference TRBV7-8 and TRBJ2-7 gives the full variable domain: GAGVSQSPRYKVAKRGQDVALRCDPISGHVSLFWYQQALGQGPEFLTYFQNEAQLDKSGLPSDRFFAERPEGSVSTLKIQRTQQEDSAVYLCASSPTELYEQYFGPGTRLTVT.

The rearrangement uses TRBV5-1 and TRBJ1-5; D remains ambiguous. CDR1 and CDR2 from the germline V gene are SGHRS and YFSETQ. The V and J ends lost 0 bases and 7 bases respectively, with 8 bases between them. The CDR3 spans 13 residues. The CDR3 region has the DNA TGCGCCAGCAGCTTGGGGTCAGGACAGCCCCAGCATTTT. Translation gives CASSLGSGQPQHF.

V and J are TRBV19 and TRBJ2-1, with TRBD2 identical over 7 bases. Germline-derived CDR1 and CDR2 are LNHDA and SQIVND (reference sequence). CDR3 length: 14 amino acids. V shed 1 base and J 7 bases; nucleotides not matched to a gene: 4. The CDR3 is CASSIATAGNEQFF. The CDR3 nucleotides are TGTGCCAGTAGTATAGCCACAGCGGGGAATGAGCAGTTCTTC.

This clone was seen a single time. The chain couples TRBV6-5 to TRBJ1-2, with 7 bases identical to TRBD1. Germline loops: CDR1 MNHEY, CDR2 SVGAGI. The J segment lost 4 bases and the V segment lost 0 bases, leaving 8 bases of the junction unmatched. The CDR3 has 16 amino acids. The CDR3 DNA follows: TGTGCCAGCAGTTACTCGAATAGAGGGGGCGGCTATGGCTACACCTTC. This codes for CASSYSNRGGGYGYTF.

This clone was counted between two and nine times. V is TRBV11-2 and J is TRBJ2-1, with 10 bases lining up with TRBD2. Unmatched junction bases numbered 5, after V lost 4 bases and J lost 5 bases. CDR1 is SGHAT and CDR2 is FQNNGV in the germline V gene. The CDR3 length is 15 residues. CDR3 protein: CASSSRGLANNEQFF. In DNA form, the CDR3 reads TGTGCCAGCAGCTCACGGGGACTAGCGAACAATGAGCAGTTCTTC.

The chain carries TRBV2 and TRBJ2-1; possible D gene TRBD2, 6 bases. Germline V gene lookup returns CDR1 SNHLY and CDR2 FYNNEI. The CDR3 contains 14 residues. V was pared by 7 bases and J by 0 bases, with 10 bases between. The CDR3 reads CASTGTSSYNEQFF. Written as DNA, the CDR3 is TGTGCCAGCACCGGGACTTCCTCCTACAATGAGCAGTTCTTC. Supplemented by reference TRBV2 and TRBJ2-1, the full variable domain reads EPEVTQTPSHQVTQMGQEVILRCVPISNHLYFYWYRQILGQKVEFLVSFYNNEISEKSEIFDDQFSVERPDGSNFTLKIRSTKLEDSAMYFCASTGTSSYNEQFFGPGTRLTVL.

V usage is TRBV11-3 and J usage is TRBJ2-5; TRBD1 aligns across 9 bases. This CDR3 spans 15 amino acids. The ends lost 4 bases at V and 5 bases at J; junction bases unmatched: 8. The germline V gene encodes CDR1 SGHNT and CDR2 YENEEA. CDR3 residues: CASSSSDRGGETQYF. In DNA form, the CDR3 reads TGTGCCAGCAGCTCGTCGGACAGGGGAGGGGAGACCCAGTACTTC.

A few counts support this clone. V gene TRBV15 combines with J gene TRBJ1-1; D ambiguous. This CDR3 has 15 amino acids. The V gene's germline CDR1 is LNHNV and CDR2 YYDKDF (reference sequence). The V and J ends lost 0 bases and 3 bases respectively, with 11 bases between them. Here the CDR3 reads CATSRERYLDTEAFF. CDR3 coding DNA: TGTGCCACCAGCAGAGAGCGATATTTGGACACTGAAGCTTTCTTT.

CDR3 in amino acids: CAWNHRGNYGYTF. Here the CDR3 DNA reads TGTGCCTGGAACCACAGGGGAAACTATGGCTACACCTTC. The chain couples TRBV30 to TRBJ1-2; 7 bases align to TRBD1. The CDR3 sequence is 13 residues long. The V gene end was trimmed by 4 bases and the J gene end by 2 bases; junction bases not matched to a gene: 4. Germline V CDR1 and CDR2: GTSNPN, SVGIG (reference sequence).

This clone occurred once. This chain links TRBV13 with TRBJ1-3; D unresolved. Germline lookup yields CDR1 PRHDT and CDR2 FYEKMQ (reference sequence). V shed 5 bases and J shed 2 bases, with 19 bases lying between them. This CDR3 spans 17 amino acids. The CDR3 loop reads CASSPGVGGIAGNTIYF. The CDR3 DNA sequence: TGTGCCAGCAGCCCCGGGGTTGGAGGGATCGCTGGAAACACCATATATTTT.

The V gene is TRBV5-1, the J gene TRBJ2-3, with 7 positions matching TRBD1. J gave up 5 bases and V 0 bases, and 9 bases lay outside the gene matches. The CDR3 has 16 amino acids. Germline V gene lookup returns CDR1 SGHRS and CDR2 YFSETQ. CDR3 DNA sequence: TGCGCCAGCAGCTTGGGGGACAGCCTAGGACAAGATACGCAGTATTTT. Residues: CASSLGDSLGQDTQYF. Combining the CDR3 with reference TRBV5-1 and TRBJ2-3 gives the whole variable domain KAGVTQTPRYLIKTRGQQVTLSCSPISGHRSVSWYQQTPGQGLQFLFEYFSETQRNKGNFPGRFSGRQFSNSRSEMNVSTLELGDSALYLCASSLGDSLGQDTQYFGPGTRLTVL.

This chain links TRBV5-1 with TRBJ2-1; TRBD1 matches 11 bases. The CDR3 runs to 19 residues. CDR1 is SGHRS, CDR2 YFSETQ, per germline. Trimming took 4 bases from V and 7 from J; bases not matched to a gene: 19. CDR3 nucleotide sequence: TGCGCCAGCAGCGCGGACAGGGGGCGAGGGCTAGCGGGGAGGAATGAGCAGTTCTTC. Translating gives CASSADRGRGLAGRNEQFF.

CDR3 in amino acids: CASGRGYSNQPQHF. The CDR3 DNA reads as TGTGCCAGCGGGAGGGGTTATAGCAATCAGCCCCAGCATTTT. This chain uses TRBV27 with TRBJ1-5; weak D call: TRBD1 (5 bases). V was cut by 8 bases and J by 0 bases, with 11 bases left in between. The CDR3 extends over 14 amino acids. Germline CDR1 and CDR2: MNHEY and SMNVEV (reference sequence).

J is TRBJ2-7 and V is TRBV9; 9 bases fit TRBD2. Germline lookup yields CDR1 SGDLS and CDR2 YYNGEE. V gave up 2 bases and J gave up 6 bases; unmatched junction bases: 18. The CDR3 length is 18 residues. The DNA of the CDR3 is TGTGCCAGCAGCGTGTCCCCCCTTAGCGCGGGAGGGCCGATCGAGCAGTACTTC. This codes for CASSVSPLSAGGPIEQYF.

CDR3 residues: CASSVTADNTDTQYF. The DNA of the CDR3 is TGTGCCAGCAGCGTAACCGCGGACAACACAGATACGCAGTATTTT. V and J are TRBV9 and TRBJ2-3; D may be TRBD1 (5 bases). The germline V and J ends were trimmed by 1 base and 2 bases, with 11 bases remaining between them. This CDR3 has 15 residues. Germline CDR1 is SGDLS and CDR2 is YYNGEE.

This chain uses TRBV27 with TRBJ2-2; 12 bases line up with TRBD2. Germline values: CDR1 MNHEY, CDR2 SMNVEV (reference sequence). The CDR3 totals 18 residues. The trim removed 3 bases at V and 0 bases at J, leaving 5 bases unmatched. DNA for the CDR3: TGTGCCAGCAGTTTGAAGCTAGCGGGAGGGCCGAACACCGGGGAGCTGTTTTTT. Protein: CASSLKLAGGPNTGELFF.

This chain links TRBV30 with TRBJ2-7; 7 bases are shared with TRBD2. This CDR3 comprises 15 residues. Germline V CDR1 and CDR2: GTSNPN, SVGIG (reference sequence). J lost 0 bases, V lost 5 bases, and 10 bases had no gene match. Here the CDR3 reads CAWSAGDASSYEQYV. In nucleotides, the CDR3 is TGTGCCTGGTCCGCGGGGGACGCCAGCTCCTACGAGCAGTACGTC.

The rearrangement links TRBV9 to TRBJ2-2, with 7 nucleotides matching TRBD1. V shed 0 bases and J 2 bases; nucleotides not matched to a gene: 1. The CDR3 loop spans 15 amino acids. Germline assignment: CDR1 SGDLS and CDR2 YYNGEE. The CDR3 DNA reads as TGTGCCAGCAGCGTAGACAGGGGCAACACCGGGGAGCTGTTTTTT. Translation: CASSVDRGNTGELFF.

The chain recombines TRBV18 with TRBJ2-7, with D possibly being TRBD1 (5 bases). CDR1 and CDR2 (germline): KGHSH, LQKENI. V shed 1 base and J shed 3 bases, with 13 bases lying between them. CDR3 length: 15 residues. CDR3 DNA: TGTGCCAGCTCACCACAGCAGGGATTGGGCTACGAGCAGTACTTC. It codes for CASSPQQGLGYEQYF.

The genes are TRBV7-9 and TRBJ2-7, with 9 bases matching TRBD1. CDR3 length: 14 residues. The V and J ends lost 6 bases and 7 bases, in that order; junction bases with no gene match: 10. CDR1 and CDR2 (germline): SEHNR, FQNEAQ (reference sequence). CDR3 sequence reads: CASSSGTGLGEQYV. The CDR3 bases are TGTGCCAGCAGTTCCGGGACAGGGCTGGGGGAGCAGTACGTC.

The chain recombines TRBV29-1 with TRBJ1-1; D possibly corresponds to TRBD1 (5 bases). V gave up 5 bases and J gave up 7 bases, with 17 bases separating them. This CDR3 comprises 13 residues. Per the germline V gene, CDR1 is SQVTM and CDR2 is ANQGSEA. The CDR3 loop reads CSVQIAWGDEAFF. The CDR3 DNA reads as TGCAGCGTTCAAATCGCCTGGGGGGATGAAGCTTTCTTT.

Only one count was recorded for this clone. The chain combines TRBV7-9 with TRBJ2-5; 7 bases map to TRBD2. The CDR3 covers 14 residues. Trimming took 4 bases from V and 4 from J; bases not matched to a gene: 6. CDR1 is SEHNR and CDR2 is FQNEAQ in the germline V gene (reference sequence). The CDR3 loop is CASSSTSAGETQYF. The DNA for the CDR3 is TGTGCCAGCAGCTCAACTAGCGCGGGAGAGACCCAGTACTTC.

J is TRBJ2-2 and V is TRBV18, with a possible D match to TRBD2 (5 bases). This CDR3 is built from 16 residues. Germline V lookup: CDR1 KGHSH, CDR2 LQKENI. Trimming left V 3 bases short and J 0 bases short, with 11 bases between. CDR3 in DNA: TGTGCCAGCTCACCGGGAGTGGTTTCGAACACCGGGGAGCTGTTTTTT. This codes for CASSPGVVSNTGELFF.